A single sample gave rise to the 27 T cell receptor beta chains below, sequenced in a study of identical twins. TCRdb processed the 5' RACE reads anew with MiXCR; each CDR3 protein has one entry. The data contain 1.5 million or so distinct CDR3 sequences, less than 40% of them singletons. The sample consisted of cord blood. Receptors originate from a newborn girl in good health.

This clonotype came up many times. The J gene is TRBJ2-7, the V gene TRBV29-1, with D maybe TRBD1 (5 bases). CDR3 length: 13 amino acids. Germline loops: CDR1 SQVTM, CDR2 ANQGSEA. Trimming removed 6 bases at V and 0 bases at J, with 12 bases between. The CDR3: CSVRTPSSYEQYF. CDR3 DNA: TGCAGCGTAAGGACACCGAGCTCCTACGAGCAGTACTTC.

J is TRBJ2-1 and V is TRBV15; D may be TRBD1 (6 bases). Trimming pared 7 bases from V and 6 bases from J, leaving 43 bases between. Germline values: CDR1 LNHNV, CDR2 YYDKDF (reference sequence). The CDR3 length is 23 residues. The CDR3 sequence is CATTRGEPRPYSKTTRWRNEQFF. CDR3 DNA sequence: TGTGCCACCACCAGGGGAGAACCGAGACCTTATTCGAAAACTACGCGATGGCGCAATGAGCAGTTCTTC. The full variable domain, rest sourced from reference TRBV15 and TRBJ2-1, is DAMVIQNPRYQVTQFGKPVTLSCSQTLNHNVMYWYQQKSSQAPKLLFHYYDKDFNNEADTPDNFQSRRPNTSFCFLDIRSPGLGDTAMYLCATTRGEPRPYSKTTRWRNEQFFGPGTRLTVL.

The table lists this clonotype with a few counts. This rearrangement joins TRBV27 to TRBJ1-2; D remains unclear. V gave up 6 bases and J gave up 1 base, with 9 bases separating them. CDR1 is MNHEY and CDR2 is SMNVEV in the germline V gene (reference sequence). The CDR3 length is 13 residues. CDR3 coding DNA: TGTGCCAGCAGCCTCAACTATAACTATGGCTACACCTTC. Its protein is CASSLNYNYGYTF.

In DNA form, the CDR3 reads TGTGCCAGCAGCCTCCAAGACAGGGAGCAGTACTTC. It translates to CASSLQDREQYF. The chain uses TRBV7-2 and TRBJ2-7, with a weak D call TRBD1 (6 bases). Germline CDR1 and CDR2: SGHTA and FQGNSA. The V end lost 5 bases, the J end lost 7 bases, and 12 bases lay between the germline ends. This CDR3 region has 12 residues.

V usage is TRBV29-1 and J usage is TRBJ1-1; D remains unclear. V was pared by 8 bases and J by 1 base, with 8 bases between. Germline V CDR1 and CDR2: SQVTM, ANQGSEA. CDR3 length: 11 residues. CDR3 bases: TGCAGCTACCGGGGGAACACTGAAGCTTTCTTT. The encoded protein is CSYRGNTEAFF. The full variable domain, rest sourced from reference TRBV29-1 and TRBJ1-1, is SAVISQKPSRDICQRGTSLTIQCQVDSQVTMMFWYRQQPGQSLTLIATANQGSEATYESGFVIDKFPISRPNLTFSTLTVSNMSPEDSSIYLCSYRGNTEAFFGQGTRLTVV.

A note on this clonotype: The junction departs from the called germline gene at one end, perhaps through a read error. This chain links TRBV20-1 with TRBJ2-3, with a weak D call TRBD1 (5 bases). This CDR3 has 14 amino acids. CDR1 is DFQATT and CDR2 is SNEGSKA in the germline V gene (reference sequence). The CDR3: CGASRPGSTDTQYF. CDR3 coding DNA: TGCGGTGCTAGTCGGCCAGGGAGCACAGATACGCAGTATTTT.

This clonotype has more than one count but fewer than ten. The chain carries TRBV29-1 and TRBJ2-3, with D possibly being TRBD1 or TRBD2 (5 bases each). This CDR3 contains 13 residues. Trimming shortened V by 3 bases and J by 8 bases, and 15 bases separated the two germline ends. The germline V gene has CDR1 SQVTM and CDR2 ANQGSEA. As DNA, the CDR3 is TGCAGCGTTGACTGGGGACGCGGAGCTACGCAGTATTTT. It is translated as CSVDWGRGATQYF.

This clonotype was observed at least ten times. V gene TRBV6-5 combines with J gene TRBJ1-5, with a weak D call TRBD1 (6 bases). Germline V CDR1 and CDR2: MNHEY, SVGAGI. The CDR3 is made up of 14 amino acids. The ends were cut back, 6 bases at V and 2 bases at J, with 11 bases in the middle. CDR3 region: CASRKQGGNQPQHF. The CDR3 DNA follows: TGTGCCAGCAGGAAACAGGGTGGCAATCAGCCCCAGCATTTT.

This clonotype was recorded at least ten times. The chain has TRBV20-1 and TRBJ2-7; unclear D gene. The length of the CDR3 is 14 residues. V was clipped by 1 base and J by 1 base, with 11 bases between them. CDR1 and CDR2 from the germline V gene are DFQATT and SNEGSKA (reference sequence). Here the CDR3 reads CSARVRRKSYEQYF. DNA for the CDR3: TGCAGTGCTAGAGTTCGGCGGAAGTCCTACGAGCAGTACTTC.

This chain connects TRBV20-1 to TRBJ2-3; 9 bases are a match to TRBD2. CDR3 length equals 13 residues. The germline gives CDR1 DFQATT, CDR2 SNEGSKA (reference sequence). Trimming took 5 bases from V and 4 from J; bases not matched to a gene: 4. The CDR3 region has the DNA TGCAGTGCTCGTAGACTAGCGGCAGATACGCAGTATTTT. Amino acid sequence: CSARRLAADTQYF.

This clonotype was seen ten or more times. DNA of the CDR3: TGTGCCAGCAGTTTATCGGGAATTTATGGCTACACCTTC. It encodes CASSLSGIYGYTF. This chain joins TRBV27 and TRBJ1-2, with unresolved D. The CDR3 has 13 amino acids. Per germline, CDR1 MNHEY and CDR2 SMNVEV (reference sequence). V shed 0 bases and J shed 5 bases, with 7 bases lying between them.

CDR3 region: CASSPYIDRGYEQYF. DNA of the CDR3: TGTGCCAGCAGCCCCTATATCGACAGGGGATACGAGCAGTACTTC. The chain uses TRBV7-9 and TRBJ2-7, with 8 bases fitting TRBD1. V trimming: 5 bases; J trimming: 4 bases; junction bases outside the gene matches: 10. Per the germline V gene, CDR1 is SEHNR and CDR2 is FQNEAQ (reference sequence). The CDR3 runs to 15 residues.

This chain joins TRBV5-1 and TRBJ2-3; D perhaps matches TRBD2 (6 bases). V lost 0 bases and J 4 bases, leaving 9 bases between the germline ends. The CDR3 is 14 residues long. Germline values: CDR1 SGHRS, CDR2 YFSETQ. This CDR3 reads CASSLVAVADTQYF. The DNA of the CDR3 is TGCGCCAGCAGCTTGGTAGCGGTAGCAGATACGCAGTATTTT.

A few counts support this clonotype. The chain has TRBV12-3 or TRBV12-4 and TRBJ1-4, with 7 nucleotides matching TRBD1. V trimming: 7 bases; J trimming: 8 bases; junction bases outside the gene matches: 10. There are 14 residues in the CDR3. The CDR3 DNA reads TGTGCCAGCACCCAGACAGGGAATGTGGAAAAACTGTTTTTT. Amino acids: CASTQTGNVEKLFF.

V is TRBV6-1 and J is TRBJ1-2; D ambiguous. Trimming took off 10 bases at V and 4 bases at J, with 16 bases between the two ends. Germline V gene lookup returns CDR1 MNHNS and CDR2 SASEGT. The CDR3 runs 13 residues. The CDR3 nucleotides read TGTGCCATCTACGTGAGGCAAACCTATGGCTACACCTTC. This encodes CAIYVRQTYGYTF.

This clonotype showed up just a few times. This sequence joins TRBV5-5 and TRBJ2-3; D might be TRBD2 (5 bases). CDR1 and CDR2 from the germline V gene are SGHKS and YYEKEE (reference sequence). This CDR3 region has 13 residues. The V end was cut by 4 bases, the J end by 9 bases, with 15 bases between. The CDR3 sequence is CASSLGISGTQYF. The CDR3 region has the DNA TGTGCCAGCAGCCTTGGGATATCGGGGACGCAGTATTTT.

V usage is TRBV7-8 and J usage is TRBJ2-3; weak D call: TRBD1 (6 bases). The CDR3 sequence is 14 residues long. With 5 bases removed from V and 11 bases from J, the gap between germline ends came to 20 bases. The germline V gene has CDR1 SGHVS and CDR2 FQNEAQ. Here the CDR3 DNA reads TGTGCCAGCAGCGCGATCCGGGACAAGGTTCGGCAGTATTTT. It codes for CASSAIRDKVRQYF.

On this clonotype itself: A much larger clone differs by one base, so this may be a read error. V usage is TRBV14 and J usage is TRBJ2-1; the match to TRBD1 covers 7 bases. Germline assignment: CDR1 SGHDN and CDR2 FVKESK. The CDR3 loop spans 22 amino acids. The ends lost 0 bases at V and 8 bases at J; junction bases unmatched: 28. The CDR3 DNA follows: TGTGCCAGCAGCCAAGACCCCCTGACAGGGATCAACCTAAGGAGATGGGCCGATGAGCAGTTCTTC. It is translated as CASSQDPLTGINLRRWADEQFF.

This clonotype was found a few times. The chain joins TRBV6-5 to TRBJ2-3; D remains unclear. The germline CDR1 and CDR2 sequences are MNHEY and SVGAGI. V dropped 6 bases and J dropped 3 bases, with 10 bases sitting between them. This CDR3 spans 13 amino acids. This CDR3 reads CASRAESTDTQYF. CDR3 bases: TGTGCCAGCAGGGCGGAATCGACAGATACGCAGTATTTT.

This clonotype was seen more than once but under ten times. The V gene is TRBV5-4, the J gene TRBJ2-7; D perhaps matches TRBD1 (6 bases). The V gene's germline CDR1 is SGHNT and CDR2 YYREEE (reference sequence). Trimming removed 3 bases from V and 2 bases from J, with 15 bases in between. The length of the CDR3 is 15 residues. The CDR3 reads CASSSKGEWTYEQYF. The CDR3 DNA follows: TGTGCCAGCAGCTCAAAGGGGGAATGGACCTACGAGCAGTACTTC.

This chain joins TRBV7-9 and TRBJ2-2; maybe TRBD1 (5 bases). With 3 bases removed from V and 0 bases from J, the gap between germline ends came to 11 bases. This CDR3 has 16 residues. Per the germline V gene, CDR1 is SEHNR and CDR2 is FQNEAQ (reference sequence). The CDR3 bases are TGTGCCAGCAGCTTGGGCCGACAGACGAACACCGGGGAGCTGTTTTTT. Protein sequence: CASSLGRQTNTGELFF. The full variable domain, with the rest looked up from reference TRBV7-9 and TRBJ2-2, is DTGVSQNPRHKITKRGQNVTFRCDPISEHNRLYWYRQTLGQGPEFLTYFQNEAQLEKSRLLSDRFSAERPKGSFSTLEIQRTEQGDSAMYLCASSLGRQTNTGELFFGEGSRLTVL.

The J gene is TRBJ2-5, the V gene TRBV13; D might be TRBD1 (5 bases). Trimming cost V 5 bases and J 0 bases, with 10 bases left between them. CDR1 is PRHDT and CDR2 is FYEKMQ in the germline V gene (reference sequence). This CDR3 contains 14 residues. CDR3 loop: CASSAYRYQETQYF. The CDR3 region has the DNA TGTGCCAGCAGCGCTTACAGGTACCAAGAGACCCAGTACTTC.

There are a few counts of this clonotype. J is TRBJ2-1 and V is TRBV29-1; 7 positions match TRBD1. With 0 bases clipped from V and 3 bases from J, the junction kept 11 bases outside the gene matches. Per germline, CDR1 SQVTM and CDR2 ANQGSEA. The CDR3 spans 17 residues. In nucleotides, the CDR3 is TGCAGCGTTGAAGACCAGAGAAGGACAGGTTTCTACAATGAGCAGTTCTTC. Translating it yields CSVEDQRRTGFYNEQFF.

This clonotype was observed a few times. The chain combines TRBV20-1 with TRBJ2-7; the match to TRBD1 covers 7 bases. The DNA end is more similar to TRBJ2-5, so the J call may be wrong. Germline CDR1 reads DFQATT; CDR2 reads SNEGSKA (reference sequence). The CDR3 is 16 amino acids. Here the CDR3 reads CSARNLGDSREETQYF. The CDR3 DNA reads TGCAGTGCTAGGAATTTGGGGGACAGTCGGGAAGAGACCCAGTACTTC.

The CDR3 sequence is CSARVGELNTEAFF. CDR3 bases: TGCAGTGCTAGAGTCGGAGAGTTGAACACTGAAGCTTTCTTT. V and J are TRBV20-1 and TRBJ1-1; no firm D call. Trimming removed 1 base at V and 0 bases at J, with 9 bases between. Germline assignment: CDR1 DFQATT and CDR2 SNEGSKA (reference sequence). The CDR3 covers 14 residues.

The rearrangement links TRBV20-1 to TRBJ1-1; D unresolved. Deletions cut 6 bases from V and 8 bases from J, with 7 bases between. CDR1 and CDR2 from the germline V gene are DFQATT and SNEGSKA (reference sequence). CDR3 length equals 9 residues. The DNA for the CDR3 is TGCAGTGCGATCAGGGAAGCTTTCTTT. Its translation is CSAIREAFF.

This clonotype appeared a few times. The chain uses TRBV24-1 and TRBJ2-2; D tentatively reads TRBD1 or TRBD2 (6 bases each). The CDR3 has 15 amino acids. V was cut by 3 bases and J by 6 bases, with 13 bases left in between. Germline V gives CDR1 KGHDR, CDR2 SFDVKD. The CDR3 here is CATSDPVRGAGELFF. The DNA of the CDR3 is TGTGCCACCAGTGATCCCGTGAGGGGGGCCGGGGAGCTGTTTTTT.